Listed here are 22 T cell receptor beta chains from one sample, sequenced in a study of T cell clones after liver transplantation. Repertoires were generated with immunoSEQ multiplex PCR, while TCRdb's copy carries only in-frame clones and drops some. The table has just over 80,000 clones, roughly 80% seen once; the top ten hold around 0.45%. The specimen was CD4+ T cells from blood, collected about 46 months after liver transplant. The receptors stem from a human patient who received a liver transplant. Some T cells may be transferred from the graft donor.

This clone has a handful of counts. The chain is built from TRBV5-6 and TRBJ2-5, with D unclear. Trimming pared 2 bases from V and 0 bases from J, leaving 11 bases between. Per the germline V gene, CDR1 is SGHDT and CDR2 is YYEEEE. This CDR3 has 15 amino acids. The CDR3 region has the DNA TGTGCCAGCAGCTTTCGGGCTGTGTACCAAGAGACCCAGTACTTC. Protein sequence: CASSFRAVYQETQYF.

The genes are TRBV7-2 and TRBJ2-7; 7 nucleotides match TRBD1. The CDR3 is made up of 16 amino acids. The V gene's germline CDR1 is SGHTA and CDR2 FQGNSA. The trim removed 1 base at V and 6 bases at J, leaving 12 bases unmatched. CDR3 DNA: TGTGCCAGCAGCTTAGGTCATGGGACAGCTCAATCCGAGCAGTACTTC. The encoded protein is CASSLGHGTAQSEQYF.

The rearrangement joins TRBV7-6 to TRBJ2-1; D unclear. V shed 1 base and J shed 3 bases, with 10 bases lying between them. Germline CDR1 is SGHVS and CDR2 is FNYEAQ. This CDR3 contains 15 residues. The CDR3 nucleotides are TGTGCCAGCAGCTTAGAGGCAGATCTCTACAATGAGCAGTTCTTC. Its translation is CASSLEADLYNEQFF.

This clone has a handful of counts. The chain employs TRBV7-3 and TRBJ2-3, with 8 bases lining up with TRBD1. Germline assignment: CDR1 SGHTA and CDR2 FQGTGA. The length of the CDR3 is 16 residues. After removal of 4 bases from V and 7 bases from J, the junction contained 13 bases not matched to a gene. CDR3 DNA sequence: TGTGCCAGCAGCTCTGGACAGGGTGTTACGGAAAATACGCAGTATTTT. Protein: CASSSGQGVTENTQYF.

This chain uses TRBV5-4 with TRBJ1-1, with D perhaps TRBD1 (6 bases). CDR3 size: 16 residues. V lost 4 bases and J lost 1, with 17 bases in between. CDR1 and CDR2 from the germline V gene are SGHNT and YYREEE (reference sequence). CDR3 nucleotides: TGTGCCAGCAGCCTCGGCGCGAGGACAGCGAACACTGAAGCTTTCTTT. Its translation: CASSLGARTANTEAFF.

CDR3 residues: CASSQDHMNNQPQHF. The DNA for the CDR3 is TGCGCCAGCAGCCAAGATCATATGAACAATCAGCCCCAGCATTTT. The chain employs TRBV4-3 and TRBJ1-5; the D is unclear. CDR3 size: 15 residues. CDR1 is LGHNA, CDR2 YSLEER, per germline. V was shortened by 0 bases and J by 3 bases, with 9 bases between the two germline ends.

J is TRBJ2-2 and V is TRBV7-2; possible D gene TRBD2, 5 bases. V was cut by 0 bases and J by 6 bases, with 5 bases left in between. The CDR3 is made up of 13 amino acids. Germline CDR1 and CDR2: SGHTA and FQGNSA. CDR3 protein: CASSLARAGELFF. The CDR3 region has the DNA TGTGCCAGCAGCTTAGCGAGGGCCGGGGAGCTGTTTTTT.

The chain uses TRBV6-1 and TRBJ2-3; D unresolved. This CDR3 is 13 amino acids long. V was cut by 4 bases and J by 4 bases, with 9 bases left in between. Germline assignment: CDR1 MNHNS and CDR2 SASEGT. This chain's CDR3 is CASSGGLPDTQYF. DNA of the CDR3: TGTGCCAGCAGTGGAGGCCTGCCAGATACGCAGTATTTT.

The chain's CDR3 is CASSPLFYEQYF. The CDR3 bases are TGTGCCAGCAGCCCCCTCTTTTACGAGCAGTACTTC. V is TRBV7-9 and J is TRBJ2-7; D gene uncertain. Germline CDR1 and CDR2: SEHNR and FQNEAQ (reference sequence). The V end lost 5 bases, the J end lost 4 bases, and 9 bases lay between the germline ends. The CDR3 covers 12 residues.

This clone was seen once. The chain recombines TRBV28 with TRBJ2-5, with D unresolved. Germline CDR1 reads MDHEN; CDR2 reads SYDVKM. The CDR3 runs 11 residues. V lost 6 bases and J lost 4, with 6 bases in between. The CDR3 here is CASRLRETQYF. The DNA of the CDR3 is TGTGCCAGCAGGTTACGAGAGACCCAGTACTTC.

The chain has TRBV7-2 and TRBJ2-2; 11 bases are a match to TRBD2. The CDR3 runs 18 residues. In germline, CDR1 is SGHTA, CDR2 FQGNSA. Trimming removed 5 bases from V and 11 bases from J; junction bases left unmatched: 19. The CDR3 reads CASSRGSGRAGSDFELFF. As DNA, the CDR3 is TGTGCCAGCAGCCGGGGTAGCGGGAGGGCCGGGAGTGACTTTGAGCTGTTTTTT.

The J gene is TRBJ1-2, the V gene TRBV7-2, with D perhaps TRBD1 (6 bases). Germline V lookup: CDR1 SGHTA, CDR2 FQGNSA. The CDR3 is made up of 16 amino acids. The V end was cut by 5 bases, the J end by 4 bases, with 20 bases between. CDR3 loop: CASSASALQGLYGYTF. The CDR3 DNA reads TGTGCCAGCAGCGCGTCGGCGTTACAGGGACTCTATGGCTACACCTTC.

The genes are TRBV27 and TRBJ2-2, with 7 bases matching TRBD2. This CDR3 spans 16 amino acids. In germline, CDR1 is MNHEY, CDR2 SMNVEV (reference sequence). V lost 6 bases to trimming and J lost 8 bases; unmatched junction nucleotides: 15. In DNA form, the CDR3 reads TGTGCCAGCAGAATGTGGGGGGGACTCCGTTCGGGGGAGCTGTTTTTT. This encodes CASRMWGGLRSGELFF.

V and J are TRBV10-2 and TRBJ1-5; tentative D call: TRBD1 (6 bases). CDR3 length: 13 amino acids. V gave up 5 bases and J gave up 4 bases, with 9 bases separating them. Germline V CDR1 and CDR2: WSHSY, SAAADI. CDR3 sequence reads: CASSLDRNQPQHF. In DNA, the CDR3 is TGCGCCAGCAGTTTAGACAGGAATCAGCCCCAGCATTTT.

V and J are TRBV5-1 and TRBJ1-4; D perhaps matches TRBD1 (5 bases). CDR3 size: 16 residues. Germline CDR1 and CDR2: SGHRS and YFSETQ. V was shortened by 4 bases and J by 5 bases, with 18 bases between the two germline ends. The CDR3 bases are TGCGCCAGCAGCCCAGCAACGACTGGGGGGAATGAAAAACTGTTTTTT. The encoded protein is CASSPATTGGNEKLFF.

The J gene is TRBJ1-1, the V gene TRBV6-4; D is uncertain. V dropped 7 bases and J dropped 1 base, with 7 bases sitting between them. CDR1 is MRHNA, CDR2 SNTAGT, per germline. The CDR3 length is 12 residues. The CDR3: CASKGPNTEAFF. CDR3 sequence (DNA): TGTGCCAGCAAGGGCCCGAACACTGAAGCTTTCTTT.

The chain links TRBV5-4 to TRBJ2-5; D remains ambiguous. V was clipped by 2 bases and J by 4 bases, with 9 bases between them. CDR3 length: 13 residues. Germline CDR1 is SGHNT and CDR2 is YYREEE (reference sequence). CDR3: CASSFSSSETQYF. CDR3 nucleotide sequence: TGTGCCAGCAGCTTTTCGAGTTCAGAGACCCAGTACTTC.

The CDR3 region has the DNA TGTGCCAGCAGCTTAGGAGGAATGAACACTGAAGCTTTCTTT. Translated: CASSLGGMNTEAFF. The chain joins TRBV7-9 to TRBJ1-1; D gene ambiguous. CDR1 and CDR2 from the germline V gene are SEHNR and FQNEAQ (reference sequence). This CDR3 contains 14 residues. The ends were cut back, 1 base at V and 0 bases at J, with 6 bases in the middle.

The gene calls are TRBV5-1 and TRBJ1-5; TRBD1 matches 10 bases. Germline V lookup: CDR1 SGHRS, CDR2 YFSETQ. This CDR3 has 15 amino acids. V gave up 4 bases and J gave up 6 bases; unmatched junction bases: 7. CDR3 sequence (DNA): TGCGCCAGCAGCCCTACGACAGGGGGCGTTCAGCCCCAGCATTTT. This translates into CASSPTTGGVQPQHF.

This clone was observed once. V gene TRBV18 combines with J gene TRBJ2-1; 9 bases fit TRBD1. CDR1 KGHSH and CDR2 LQKENI come from the germline V gene. Germline trimming cut 6 bases from V and 6 bases from J; bases unmatched to any gene: 9. The CDR3 runs to 15 residues. The CDR3 nucleotides are TGTGCCAGCTCCCCTACTGGACAGGGGTTCAATGAGCAGTTCTTC. Its protein product is CASSPTGQGFNEQFF.

The CDR3 DNA sequence: TGTGCCAGCACCCCCGGGACTAGCCTTAATGAAAAACTGTTTTTT. This translates into CASTPGTSLNEKLFF. The genes are TRBV9 and TRBJ1-4, with D possibly TRBD1 on 5 matching bases. V dropped 6 bases and J dropped 4 bases, with 16 bases sitting between them. The CDR3 loop spans 15 amino acids. Per the germline V gene, CDR1 is SGDLS and CDR2 is YYNGEE.

V is TRBV10-3 and J is TRBJ1-1, with D tentatively TRBD1 (5 bases). With 7 bases removed from V and 0 bases from J, the gap between germline ends came to 15 bases. The CDR3 runs to 15 residues. Germline V lookup: CDR1 ENHRY, CDR2 SYGVKD. CDR3 sequence reads: CAITRTNTLNTEAFF. DNA of the CDR3: TGTGCCATCACCCGGACAAATACCTTGAACACTGAAGCTTTCTTT.